These 28 T cell receptor beta chains originate from one sample sequenced in a study of Graves' ophthalmopathy and Graves' hyperthyroidism. RNA transcripts provided the template for amplifying TCR beta CDR3 regions. HTBI primers were used in a first-round RT-PCR, which preceded a second-round multiplex PCR. In TCRdb, the multiplex PCR reads were re-called with MiXCR into one record per CDR3 protein. Of 300,000 or so distinct CDR3 sequences listed, roughly a sixth were seen once; the top ten hold more than 9%. Source material: peripheral blood. Receptor source: an adult man with Graves' ophthalmopathy.

There are many counts of this clonotype. One base away lies a much larger clone, so this may be a sequencing read error. The chain combines TRBV27 with TRBJ2-7; D not resolved. The CDR3 totals 15 residues. Germline CDR1 is MNHEY and CDR2 is SMNVEV (reference sequence). Trimming pared 7 bases from V and 3 bases from J, leaving 19 bases between. CDR3 DNA: TGTGCCAGCAAAAAAACCGAGACTTCAAACTACGAGCAGTACTTC. It yields the protein CASKKTETSNYEQYF.

This clonotype came up a few times. A much larger clone sits a single nucleotide away, making a read error possible. The chain recombines TRBV12-3 or TRBV12-4 with TRBJ1-1, with D unresolved. This CDR3 is built from 10 residues. Deletions cut 8 bases from V and 6 bases from J, with 7 bases between. CDR3 protein: CASAGAEAFF. The CDR3 bases are TGTGCCAGCGCCGGGGCTGAAGCTTTCTTT.

There are many counts of this clonotype. The V call is TRBV6-1, the J call TRBJ2-7; no firm D call. The CDR3 runs 11 residues. The germline V and J ends were trimmed by 6 bases and 9 bases, with 12 bases remaining between them. Germline V CDR1 and CDR2: MNHNS, SASEGT. The CDR3 nucleotides read TGTGCCAGCAGCGCTCCCCTCGGGCAGTACTTC. Translation gives CASSAPLGQYF.

This clonotype was detected ten times or more. The chain joins TRBV20-1 to TRBJ1-5; a weak D match, TRBD1 (6 bases). The V gene's germline CDR1 is DFQATT and CDR2 SNEGSKA (reference sequence). This CDR3 region has 16 residues. Deletions cut 6 bases from V and 1 base from J, with 19 bases between. The CDR3 DNA is TGCAGTGCCCACGCGCCGGGGGCTGGGAGCAATCAGCCCCAGCATTTT. It specifies CSAHAPGAGSNQPQHF.

As concerns this clonotype: This sequence may be a read error, since a much larger clone differs from it by one base. The V and J genes are TRBV19 and TRBJ1-2; D is uncertain. The germline V and J ends were trimmed by 4 bases and 1 base, with 19 bases remaining between them. Germline CDR1 and CDR2: LNHDA and SQIVND (reference sequence). CDR3 length: 17 amino acids. The CDR3 nucleotides are TGTGCCAGTAGTAAGGCAGACGGCGGGATTCTTAACTATGGCTACACCTTC. Translating it yields CASSKADGGILNYGYTF.

This clonotype appeared many times. V is TRBV12-3 or TRBV12-4 and J is TRBJ2-7, with TRBD1 matching over 9 bases. The V segment lost 5 bases and the J segment 6 bases; nucleotides outside the gene matches: 11. The CDR3 contains 15 residues. The CDR3 DNA reads TGTGCCAGCAGTCAACAGGGGGCCAACTGGCTCGAGCAGTACTTC. Amino acid sequence: CASSQQGANWLEQYF.

This clonotype has ten or more counts. This chain joins TRBV27 and TRBJ1-2; 8 positions agree with TRBD1. The CDR3 consists of 18 residues. Trimming removed 5 bases from V and 8 bases from J; junction bases left unmatched: 22. Looked up from germline, CDR1 is MNHEY and CDR2 is SMNVEV (reference sequence). The CDR3 DNA follows: TGTGCCAGCAGTCCCCTTCCCGGACAGGGAAGTTTTCCCCGAGGCTACACCTTC. It is translated as CASSPLPGQGSFPRGYTF.

There are many counts of this clonotype. J is TRBJ1-6 and V is TRBV11-3; weak D call: TRBD1 (6 bases). Germline loops: CDR1 SGHNT, CDR2 YENEEA. The CDR3 consists of 13 residues. Deletions cut 5 bases from V and 7 bases from J, with 9 bases between. The CDR3, as DNA: TGTGCCAGCAGCCTCGGGACAAATTCACCCCTCCACTTT. Amino acids: CASSLGTNSPLHF.

This clonotype was recorded at least ten times. The V and J genes are TRBV28 and TRBJ2-5; perhaps TRBD2 as D (6 bases). Germline V gives CDR1 MDHEN, CDR2 SYDVKM. V was trimmed by 4 bases and J by 5 bases, leaving 17 bases between them. CDR3 length equals 15 residues. CDR3 amino acids: CASSSPPGREETQYF. CDR3 bases: TGTGCCAGCAGTTCCCCCCCGGGCCGGGAGGAGACCCAGTACTTC. Supplemented by reference TRBV28 and TRBJ2-5, the full variable domain reads DVKVTQSSRYLVKRTGEKVFLECVQDMDHENMFWYRQDPGLGLRLIYFSYDVKMKEKGDIPEGYSVSREKKERFSLILESASTNQTSMYLCASSSPPGREETQYFGPGTRLLVL.

V usage is TRBV7-9 and J usage is TRBJ1-6; D unclear. Per germline, CDR1 SEHNR and CDR2 FQNEAQ (reference sequence). The CDR3 length is 14 residues. Trimming stripped 7 bases from V and 5 bases from J, with 12 bases between. CDR3 in amino acids: CASTGAGNNSPLHF. The CDR3 DNA reads as TGTGCCAGCACAGGCGCCGGAAATAATTCACCCCTCCACTTT.

This clonotype came up many times. The rearrangement links TRBV24-1 to TRBJ1-2, with TRBD1 matching over 8 bases. V gave up 7 bases and J gave up 10 bases; unmatched junction bases: 10. The V gene's germline CDR1 is KGHDR and CDR2 SFDVKD. CDR3 length equals 13 residues. Here the CDR3 DNA reads TGTGCCACCAGAGGACAGGGCGGGAATGCCTACACCTTC. This sequence encodes CATRGQGGNAYTF.

This clonotype was counted many times. V and J are TRBV2 and TRBJ2-3; D gene ambiguous. The germline V and J ends were trimmed by 5 bases and 0 bases, with 3 bases remaining between them. The CDR3 length is 12 residues. Per the germline V gene, CDR1 is SNHLY and CDR2 is FYNNEI. The CDR3 coding sequence is TGTGCCAGCAGTAAAAGCACAGATACGCAGTATTTT. Protein sequence: CASSKSTDTQYF.

This chain joins TRBV5-1 and TRBJ1-2, with D uncertain. V was clipped by 4 bases and J by 2 bases, with 12 bases between them. The CDR3 is made up of 14 amino acids. The germline gives CDR1 SGHRS, CDR2 YFSETQ. CDR3 DNA: TGCGCCAGCAGCCCGGAGGCAGGAAACTATGGCTACACCTTC. The encoded protein is CASSPEAGNYGYTF.

Points on this clonotype: Since a much larger clone is just one base distant, this may be a read error. The missing conserved phenylalanine or tryptophan at the end of this CDR3 makes a read error likely. The chain combines TRBV5-1 with TRBJ2-5; 7 nucleotides match TRBD1. V gave up 2 bases and J gave up 3 bases; unmatched junction bases: 4. This CDR3 has 14 residues. CDR1 and CDR2 from the germline V gene are SGHRS and YFSETQ. CDR3 nucleotides: TGCGCCAGCAGCTTATGGGACAGAGAAGAGACCCAGTACTCC. Its translation: CASSLWDREETQYS.

This clonotype was recorded many times. The chain uses TRBV7-2 and TRBJ1-1; TRBD1 matches 12 bases. Germline CDR1 SGHTA, CDR2 FQGNSA. CDR3 length: 15 amino acids. The V gene end was trimmed by 3 bases and the J gene end by 4 bases; junction bases not matched to a gene: 3. CDR3 sequence reads: CASSLGQGAGTEAFF. In nucleotides, the CDR3 is TGTGCCAGCAGCTTGGGACAGGGGGCTGGCACTGAAGCTTTCTTT.

This clonotype was counted between two and nine times. This sequence may be a read error, since a much larger clone differs from it by one base. J is TRBJ1-2 and V is TRBV3-1, with a possible D match to TRBD1 (5 bases). CDR1 is LGHDT, CDR2 YNNKEL, per germline (reference sequence). V lost 4 bases and J lost 7, with 13 bases in between. The CDR3 loop spans 13 amino acids. The CDR3 is CASSRESGVGYTF. The DNA for the CDR3 is TGTGCCAGCAGCCGCGAGTCGGGGGTTGGCTACACCTTC.

The V gene is TRBV5-1, the J gene TRBJ1-1; D unclear. The CDR3 extends over 13 amino acids. Germline CDR1 reads SGHRS; CDR2 reads YFSETQ. With 4 bases removed from V and 1 base from J, the gap between germline ends came to 8 bases. CDR3 residues: CASSILKNTEAFF. CDR3 coding DNA: TGCGCCAGCAGCATCCTAAAGAACACTGAAGCTTTCTTT.

The J gene is TRBJ1-6, the V gene TRBV6-2 or TRBV6-3; 9 bases line up with TRBD1. With V trimmed by 7 bases and J by 5 bases, 6 bases remained unmatched. Germline V lookup: CDR1 MNHEY, CDR2 SVGEGT. CDR3 length equals 15 residues. CDR3 sequence (DNA): TGTGCCAGCATCGTCGGACAGGGGAATAATTCACCCCTCCACTTT. Protein sequence: CASIVGQGNNSPLHF.

This clonotype was detected ten times or more. The genes are TRBV6-5 and TRBJ1-1; D ambiguous. In germline, CDR1 is MNHEY, CDR2 SVGAGI. The CDR3 is 13 amino acids. Deletions cut 8 bases from V and 3 bases from J, with 13 bases between. CDR3 sequence reads: CASASHGYTEAFF. The CDR3 coding sequence is TGTGCCAGCGCCAGCCACGGGTACACTGAAGCTTTCTTT.

This clonotype was recorded many times. The chain joins TRBV7-2 to TRBJ1-5; D ambiguous. Trimming pared 1 base from V and 7 bases from J, leaving 5 bases between. The germline V gene has CDR1 SGHTA and CDR2 FQGNSA. This CDR3 has 12 amino acids. CDR3 DNA sequence: TGTGCCAGCAGCTTAGGTTGGCAGCCCCAGCATTTT. It translates to CASSLGWQPQHF. The entire variable domain, with the rest obtained from reference TRBV7-2 and TRBJ1-5, is as follows: GAGVSQSPSNKVTEKGKDVELRCDPISGHTALYWYRQSLGQGLEFLIYFQGNSAPDKSGLPSDRFSAERTGGSVSTLTIQRTQQEDSAVYLCASSLGWQPQHFGDGTRLSIL.

This clonotype was found many times. The V and J genes are TRBV6-2 or TRBV6-3 and TRBJ1-2; D remains ambiguous. CDR1 and CDR2 (germline): MNHEY, SVGEGT. Deletions cut 4 bases from V and 7 bases from J, with 10 bases between. The CDR3 is 12 residues long. CDR3 loop: CASSFQVTGYTF. The CDR3 nucleotides read TGTGCCAGCAGTTTCCAGGTCACTGGCTACACCTTC.

This clonotype has at least ten counts. The CDR3 loop reads CASSLMGLSYGYTF. CDR3 DNA: TGTGCCAGCAGCTTGATGGGACTGTCCTATGGCTACACCTTC. This chain connects TRBV7-8 to TRBJ1-2; a possible D gene is TRBD1 (5 bases). V dropped 3 bases and J dropped 4 bases, with 12 bases sitting between them. Germline values: CDR1 SGHVS, CDR2 FQNEAQ. CDR3 length: 14 residues.

This clonotype came up many times. The gene calls are TRBV12-3 or TRBV12-4 and TRBJ2-5; D is perhaps TRBD1 (5 bases). This CDR3 is built from 12 residues. The V gene lost 2 bases and the J gene lost 5 bases, with 6 bases spanning the gap. CDR3 coding DNA: TGTGCCAGCAGTTTAAACAGGGAGACCCAGTACTTC. Its translation is CASSLNRETQYF.

The chain employs TRBV11-2 and TRBJ2-7, with 11 bases that match TRBD2. The CDR3 consists of 18 residues. Germline CDR1 is SGHAT and CDR2 is FQNNGV. V lost 1 base, J lost 2 bases, and 10 bases stayed unmatched. CDR3 in amino acids: CASSLVTAGTSGAYEQYF. The CDR3 DNA is TGTGCCAGCAGCTTAGTTACAGCTGGGACTAGCGGCGCCTACGAGCAGTACTTC. Full variable domain (rest looked up from reference TRBV11-2 and TRBJ2-7): EAGVAQSPRYKIIEKRQSVAFWCNPISGHATLYWYQQILGQGPKLLIQFQNNGVVDDSQLPKDRFSAERLKGVDSTLKIQPAKLEDSAVYLCASSLVTAGTSGAYEQYFGPGTRLTVT.

A word on this clonotype: No conserved phenylalanine or tryptophan ends this CDR3, so it is likely a read error. J is TRBJ1-2 and V is TRBV7-9, with D unclear. This CDR3 has 13 amino acids. V shed 3 bases and J shed 3 bases, with 8 bases lying between them. Germline CDR1 is SEHNR and CDR2 is FQNEAQ (reference sequence). The CDR3 DNA is TGTGCCAGCAGCTTTTTGCGTGACTATGGCTACACCGTC. Protein: CASSFLRDYGYTV.

This sequence joins TRBV4-3 and TRBJ2-7; TRBD2 aligns across 7 bases. The V segment lost 1 base and the J segment 0 bases; nucleotides outside the gene matches: 0. From germline, CDR1 is LGHNA and CDR2 YSLEER. The CDR3 sequence is 14 residues long. For the CDR3, the DNA is TGCGCCAGCAGCCAAGGGGGGGGCTCCTACGAGCAGTACTTC. It yields the protein CASSQGGGSYEQYF.

This clonotype occurred many times. The V gene is TRBV12-3 or TRBV12-4, the J gene TRBJ1-5; D is perhaps TRBD1 (5 bases). The CDR3 spans 15 residues. The V end was cut by 3 bases, the J end by 6 bases, with 15 bases between. The CDR3 loop is CASSFGSGQGQPQHF. In DNA, the CDR3 is TGTGCCAGCAGTTTCGGATCGGGGCAAGGTCAGCCCCAGCATTTT.

Ten or more counts support this clonotype. The V call is TRBV27, the J call TRBJ2-5; D perhaps matches TRBD2 (5 bases). Trimming removed 5 bases from V and 0 bases from J, with 13 bases in between. The CDR3 contains 15 residues. Germline-derived CDR1 and CDR2 are MNHEY and SMNVEV (reference sequence). CDR3 sequence reads: CASSHRDTYQETQYF. CDR3 DNA: TGTGCCAGCAGTCACCGGGATACGTACCAAGAGACCCAGTACTTC.